The TCR beta chain described here comes from a study of cytotoxic CD8 clonotypes in ibrutinib-treated CLL (dated by TCRdb to the early 2020s). With regard to the full study: The cohort was composed of some twelve relapsed/refractory and roughly 16 treatment-naive patients; IGHV unmutated status was identified in 17 patients. Partial responses were observed in 24 patients and complete responses in 2; after a median follow-up of 68 months, remission was maintained in approximately 14 patients and progression was observed in approximately twelve. Samples averaged around 280,000 productive templates and approximately 100,000 productive rearrangements. Every sample from remission and from progressive disease was obtained while the patients were still on ibrutinib. Cryopreserved peripheral blood mononuclear cells were obtained prior to treatment, at the time of response, and at either disease progression or sustained remission. Longitudinal samples were available for about 30% of the 86 trial participants. Response samples were obtained after a median of roughly 13 months of treatment, with a range of about 6 to 36 months.

The meaning of the sample's time point label: about a year on ibrutinib. For TCR beta library preparation, roughly 2.2 micrograms of genomic DNA were isolated from cryopreserved PBMCs. Longitudinal blood samples from CLL patients on ibrutinib monotherapy were analyzed using high-throughput TCR beta sequencing. The patients were enrolled in a single-center, open-label phase 2 trial of ibrutinib monotherapy. Concerning this clone itself: What this receptor recognizes is not known. Base qualities are not provided; no much larger clone lies one nucleotide away.

The goal of deep resolution MiSeq sequencing was a depth between 1 in 1 million and 1 in 200,000 T cells, and coverage averaged 10x per clonotype. TCR beta libraries were generated with the immunoSEQ hsTCRB Kit. The source study handled its data this way. ImmunoSEQ Data Assistant and ImmunoSEQ Analyzer were used for data analysis, and V, D and J genes were assigned according to IMGT definitions. Clonality, with values ranging from 0 to 1, was calculated as one minus the normalized Shannon entropy of productive rearrangement frequencies. Only overrepresented clonotypes making up at least 0.05% of the repertoire of each patient were included in the public clonotype analysis. About a dozen age-matched healthy donor repertoires from immuneACCESS served as clonality controls. The source is immuneACCESS, and TCRdb retained only in-frame sequences with V and J called. Part of the clones is not carried over; for the studies checked, unresolved V genes explain less than half of this, and the remainder is unexplained. V and J calls and clone size follow that table, whereas D and trimming were derived from the DNA. The sample yields roughly 200,000 clones; about 75% were counted once. 5.9% of the sample is taken by the ten largest.

Trimming removed 0 bases from V and 0 bases from J, leaving 6 bases between the germline ends. CDR1 and CDR2, looked up from the germline V gene, are SGHRS and YFSETQ. The cysteine opens and the phenylalanine closes a CDR3 of 14 amino acids. The DNA shown is the 42-base CDR3, in frame from base 1. Study-wide conclusions, independent of this receptor: Baseline clonality was found to be higher than that of age-matched healthy donors and was strongly correlated with circulating CD8+ T-cell counts. Public clonotypes were rare and either shrank or stayed stable during treatment, and the rise in clonality at ibrutinib response reflected expansion of private clonotypes. Sustained-remission and progressing patients did not have matched sampling times, and lymph node repertoires were not examined. Clonality increased at ibrutinib response, stayed stable in sustained remission, and fell back toward baseline at progression.

The sequencing here drew on PBMCs, taken after 12 months of ibrutinib treatment. This sequence uses TRBV5-1 and TRBJ1-2; the D gene is possibly TRBD1, with 5 bases matching. This TCR was recovered from a human donor with chronic lymphocytic leukemia. For the CDR3, the sequence is CASSLAGTNYGYTF. The base sequence is TGCGCCAGCAGCTTGGCAGGGACTAACTATGGCTACACCTTC.